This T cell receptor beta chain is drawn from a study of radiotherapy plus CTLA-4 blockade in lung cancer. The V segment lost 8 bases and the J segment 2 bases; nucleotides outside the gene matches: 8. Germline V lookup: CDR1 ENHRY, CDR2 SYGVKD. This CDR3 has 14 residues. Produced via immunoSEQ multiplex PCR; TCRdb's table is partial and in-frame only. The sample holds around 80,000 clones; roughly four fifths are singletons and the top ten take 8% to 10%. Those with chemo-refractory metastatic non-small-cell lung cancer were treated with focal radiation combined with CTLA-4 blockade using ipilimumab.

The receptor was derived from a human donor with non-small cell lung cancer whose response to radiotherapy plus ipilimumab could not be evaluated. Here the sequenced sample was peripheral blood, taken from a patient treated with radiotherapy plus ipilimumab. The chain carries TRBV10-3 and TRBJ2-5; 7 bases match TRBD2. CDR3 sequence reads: CAIGNSGPQETQYF. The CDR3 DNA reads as TGTGCCATCGGGAATAGCGGGCCACAAGAGACCCAGTACTTC.